The 8 T cell receptor beta chains listed next were all sequenced from one sample in a study of OX40 agonist ivuxolimab in advanced cancers. TCRdb's table, derived via immunoSEQ multiplex PCR, lists solely in-frame clones and lacks some. The data show about 78,000 clones, 84% seen once. The specimen comprised CD4+ or CD8+ T cells sorted from blood, sampled in a trial of the OX40 agonist ivuxolimab. All receptors come from an adult with an advanced solid tumor such as melanoma, head and neck, liver or kidney cancer.

On this clone: The same CDR3 can be traced to other DNA sequences in this sample. The gene calls are TRBV18 and TRBJ2-7; 10 nucleotides line up with TRBD1. V gave up 1 base and J gave up 2 bases; unmatched junction bases: 2. Germline values: CDR1 KGHSH, CDR2 LQKENI. The CDR3 length is 15 residues. CDR3: CASSPQGQGPYEQYF. The DNA of the CDR3 is TGTGCCAGCTCACCACAGGGACAGGGGCCCTACGAGCAGTACTTC.

The chain combines TRBV14 with TRBJ2-3; possible D gene TRBD2, 5 bases. CDR3 length: 15 amino acids. V was pared by 3 bases and J by 0 bases, with 10 bases between. CDR1 is SGHDN, CDR2 FVKESK, per germline. This CDR3 reads CASSHQLGSTDTQYF. The DNA of the CDR3 is TGTGCCAGCAGCCATCAACTAGGTAGCACAGATACGCAGTATTTT.

The V gene is TRBV9, the J gene TRBJ1-2; TRBD1 is a possible D gene (6 bases). This CDR3 contains 15 residues. The V end lost 0 bases, the J end lost 1 base, and 10 bases lay between the germline ends. CDR1 SGDLS and CDR2 YYNGEE come from the germline V gene. The CDR3 region is CASSVATGINYGYTF. CDR3 nucleotides: TGTGCCAGCAGCGTAGCTACAGGGATTAACTATGGCTACACCTTC.

The CDR3 bases are TGTGCCAGCAGCTTAGGACAGGGATTCGGAAACACCATATATTTT. Its translation is CASSLGQGFGNTIYF. The rearrangement joins TRBV7-9 to TRBJ1-3; 7 bases line up with TRBD1. From germline, CDR1 is SEHNR and CDR2 FQNEAQ (reference sequence). The length of the CDR3 is 15 residues. With V trimmed by 1 base and J by 4 bases, 4 bases remained unmatched.

The chain joins TRBV2 to TRBJ2-2, with 7 bases lining up with TRBD1. The J segment lost 5 bases and the V segment lost 7 bases, leaving 10 bases of the junction unmatched. Per the germline V gene, CDR1 is SNHLY and CDR2 is FYNNEI. CDR3 length: 15 amino acids. The CDR3 DNA sequence: TGTGCCAGCACCAGACAGGGAAGTAGGACCGGGGAGCTGTTTTTT. Protein sequence: CASTRQGSRTGELFF.

This chain connects TRBV7-2 to TRBJ1-3; 9 nucleotides line up with TRBD1. The CDR3 totals 17 residues. CDR1 is SGHTA, CDR2 FQGNSA, per germline. V lost 3 bases, J lost 0 bases, and 6 bases stayed unmatched. The CDR3, as DNA: TGTGCCAGCAGCTTTTCAGGGACAGGGAGCTCTGGAAACACCATATATTTT. Translation: CASSFSGTGSSGNTIYF.

The gene calls are TRBV6-4 and TRBJ1-2, with D unclear. Trimming removed 0 bases at V and 2 bases at J, with 7 bases between. Germline CDR1 reads MRHNA; CDR2 reads SNTAGT. This CDR3 has 14 amino acids. For the CDR3, the DNA is TGTGCCAGCAGTGACTCGGGCGGAAACTATGGCTACACCTTC. It encodes CASSDSGGNYGYTF.

This chain uses TRBV5-8 with TRBJ2-7; 9 nucleotides match TRBD2. CDR3 size: 15 residues. CDR1 is SGHTS and CDR2 is YDEGEE in the germline V gene. Trimming removed 4 bases from V and 2 bases from J; junction bases left unmatched: 7. The CDR3 nucleotides read TGTGCCAGCAGCCGTGAGACTAGCGGACCCTACGAGCAGTACTTC. Translated: CASSRETSGPYEQYF.